This T cell receptor (beta chain) was sequenced for a study of human thymus T cells. Study results and caveats: Among thymic and blood repertoires, usage of V and J genes appeared biased. Unrelated individuals reportedly shared highly overlapping thymic TCR repertoires.

About this clone: No antigen is known for it.

Method: immunoSEQ multiplex PCR; TCRdb's copy keeps in-frame clones and lacks some. The sample contains about 120,000 clones, about 95% of which appear only once. The V gene's germline CDR1 is SGHNT and CDR2 YENEEA. With 0 bases removed from V and 4 bases from J, the gap between germline ends came to 5 bases. The CDR3 is 13 residues long. Resections obtained during corrective heart surgery supplied the thymus tissue. Infants, healthy and Finnish, who were having corrective surgery for congenital heart defects served as donors. The specimen sequenced was thymus tissue. The receptor's source is a boy younger than two with a congenital heart defect but otherwise immunologically healthy. V is TRBV11-3 and J is TRBJ2-3; D gene ambiguous. The CDR3 DNA follows: TGTGCCAGCAGCTTAGAAGATGCAGATACGCAGTATTTT. It yields the protein CASSLEDADTQYF.